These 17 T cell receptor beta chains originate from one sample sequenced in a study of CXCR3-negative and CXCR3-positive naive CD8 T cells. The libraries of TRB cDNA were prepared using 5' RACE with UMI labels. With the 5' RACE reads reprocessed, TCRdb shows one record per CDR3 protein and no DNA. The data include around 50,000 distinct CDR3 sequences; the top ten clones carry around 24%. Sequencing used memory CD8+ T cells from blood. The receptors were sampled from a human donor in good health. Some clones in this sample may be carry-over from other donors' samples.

CDR3 sequence reads: CASSEAVRGQESSYEQYF. V and J are TRBV2 and TRBJ2-7. Germline V gene sequence: CDR1 SNHLY, CDR2 FYNNEI. The CDR3 contains 18 residues.

CDR3 loop: CASSLGQGAQQETQYF. The chain employs TRBV7-8 and TRBJ2-5; TCRdb's D call of TRBD1 is untestable without DNA. Germline V gives CDR1 SGHVS, CDR2 FQNEAQ. The CDR3 is 16 residues long.

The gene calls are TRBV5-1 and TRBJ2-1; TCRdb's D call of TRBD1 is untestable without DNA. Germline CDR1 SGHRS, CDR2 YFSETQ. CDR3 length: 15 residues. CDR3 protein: CASSLVPAGDNEQFF.

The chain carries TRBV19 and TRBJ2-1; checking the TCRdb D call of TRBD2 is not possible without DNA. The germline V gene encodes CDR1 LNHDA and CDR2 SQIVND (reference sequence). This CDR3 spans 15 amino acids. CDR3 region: CASSIDLAGDNEQFF.

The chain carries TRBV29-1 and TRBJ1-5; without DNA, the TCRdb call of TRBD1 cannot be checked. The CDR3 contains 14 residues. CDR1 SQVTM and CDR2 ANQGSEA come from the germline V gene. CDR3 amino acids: CSVLTGESNQPQHF.

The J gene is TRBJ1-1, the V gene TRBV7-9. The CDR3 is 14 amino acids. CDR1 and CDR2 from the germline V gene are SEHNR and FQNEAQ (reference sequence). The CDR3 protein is CASSLGGSNTEAFF.

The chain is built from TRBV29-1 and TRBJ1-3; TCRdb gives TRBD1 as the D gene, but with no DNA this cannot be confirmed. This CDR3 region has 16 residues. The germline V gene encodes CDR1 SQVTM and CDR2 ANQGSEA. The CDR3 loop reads CSVEGVQGGSGNTIYF.

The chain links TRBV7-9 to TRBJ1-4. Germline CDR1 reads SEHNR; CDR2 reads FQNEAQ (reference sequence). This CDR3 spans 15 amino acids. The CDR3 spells CASSLSGSGGEKLFF.

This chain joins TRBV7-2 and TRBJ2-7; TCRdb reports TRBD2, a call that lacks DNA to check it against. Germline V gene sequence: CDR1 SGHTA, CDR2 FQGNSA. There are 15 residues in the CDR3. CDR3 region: CASSTTSGGAYEQYF.

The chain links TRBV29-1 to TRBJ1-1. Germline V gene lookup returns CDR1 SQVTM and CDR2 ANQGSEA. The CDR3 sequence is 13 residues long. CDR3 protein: CSAPLGVGTEAFF. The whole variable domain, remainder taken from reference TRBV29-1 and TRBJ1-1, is SAVISQKPSRDICQRGTSLTIQCQVDSQVTMMFWYRQQPGQSLTLIATANQGSEATYESGFVIDKFPISRPNLTFSTLTVSNMSPEDSSIYLCSAPLGVGTEAFFGQGTRLTVV.

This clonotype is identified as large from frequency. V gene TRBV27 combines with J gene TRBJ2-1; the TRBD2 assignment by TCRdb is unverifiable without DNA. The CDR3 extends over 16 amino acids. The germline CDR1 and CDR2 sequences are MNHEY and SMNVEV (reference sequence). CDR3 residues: CASSSTSGGLYNEQFF.

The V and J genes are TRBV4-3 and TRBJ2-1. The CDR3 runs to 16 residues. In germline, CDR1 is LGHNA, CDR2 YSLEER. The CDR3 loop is CASSQDGGSSYNEQFF.

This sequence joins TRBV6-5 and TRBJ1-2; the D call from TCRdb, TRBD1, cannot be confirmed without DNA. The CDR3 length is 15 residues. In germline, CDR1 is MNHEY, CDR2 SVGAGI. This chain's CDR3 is CASTRSAGVIDGYTF.

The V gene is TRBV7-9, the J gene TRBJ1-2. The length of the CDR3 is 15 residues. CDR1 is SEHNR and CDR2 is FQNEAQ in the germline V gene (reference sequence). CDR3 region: CASSLAQRRNYGYTF.

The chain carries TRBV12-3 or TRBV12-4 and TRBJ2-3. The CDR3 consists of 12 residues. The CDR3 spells CASSLAWDTQYF.

CDR3 region: CSVENPNTGELFF. This rearrangement joins TRBV29-1 to TRBJ2-2. This CDR3 has 13 amino acids. Germline assignment: CDR1 SQVTM and CDR2 ANQGSEA.

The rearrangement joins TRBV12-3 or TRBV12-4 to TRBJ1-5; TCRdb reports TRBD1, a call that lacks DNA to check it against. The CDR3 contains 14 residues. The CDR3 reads CASRLDRADQPQHF.